This TCR beta chain came from a study of CD8+ T cells in alopecia areata. TCR sequencing used cDNA made by reverse transcription of extracted RNA. The method was immunoSEQ multiplex PCR; TCRdb's version includes in-frame clones alone and lacks a portion of them. This sample has roughly 110,000 clones, with around three fifths found just once. For this clone: What it binds is not known.

The sample's treatment: oral pan-JAK inhibitor, 5-10 mg twice daily. Study outcomes and limitations: Sequences from scalp samples also cover resident alphabeta T cells of normal skin. While tofacitinib was given, many expanded lesional clones persisted in scalp and blood.

This specimen consisted of CD4+ T cells sorted from blood, obtained at week 24, from a patient treated with tofacitinib. The clonotype originates from a human donor with alopecia areata.

The CDR3 loop reads CASSGTGYSNQPQHF. The CDR3 bases are TGTGCCAGCAGTGGGACAGGGTATAGCAATCAGCCCCAGCATTTT. The gene calls are TRBV2 and TRBJ1-5, with 8 bases matching TRBD1. The V gene's germline CDR1 is SNHLY and CDR2 FYNNEI. Trimming cost V 4 bases and J 0 bases; bases outside gene matches: 2. CDR3 size: 15 residues.